One sample yielded the 30 T cell receptor beta chains listed below, sequenced in a study of cytotoxic CD8 clonotypes in ibrutinib-treated CLL (dated by TCRdb to 2020 to 2023). Library prep was done by the immunoSEQ multiplex PCR assay. As stored in TCRdb, this immuneACCESS dataset retains in-frame rearrangements with V and J assigned. A fraction of the clones does not appear; measured against another copy, unresolved V genes explain less than half of the discrepancy, and the remainder lacks a known reason. The sample table lists about 68,000 clones, about 63% of them with a count of one. Around 5.8% of the sample comes from the top ten. The sample's time point label is to be understood as: approximately eleven months on ibrutinib. The source was PBMCs, collected after 12 months of ibrutinib treatment. The origin of the receptors is a human donor with chronic lymphocytic leukemia.

V and J are TRBV5-8 and TRBJ1-5; D call uncertain. Trimming stripped 4 bases from V and 6 bases from J, with 11 bases between. Germline V CDR1 and CDR2: SGHTS, YDEGEE. This CDR3 is built from 13 residues. CDR3 loop: CASSTRRGQPQHF. In nucleotides, the CDR3 is TGTGCCAGCAGCACACGACGGGGTCAGCCCCAGCATTTT.

The genes are TRBV18 and TRBJ1-6; D unclear. Germline V gene sequence: CDR1 KGHSH, CDR2 LQKENI. The CDR3 length is 12 residues. The V and J ends lost 3 bases and 10 bases respectively, with 7 bases between them. CDR3 amino acids: CASSPSGSPLHF. The CDR3 DNA reads TGTGCCAGCTCACCTTCTGGCTCACCCCTCCACTTT.

The chain carries TRBV4-1 and TRBJ1-4; D is unclear. The CDR3 totals 17 residues. V gave up 0 bases and J gave up 0 bases, with 11 bases separating them. CDR1 and CDR2 (germline): MGHRA, YSYEKL. This chain's CDR3 is CASSQEVRSTTNEKLFF. CDR3 coding DNA: TGCGCCAGCAGCCAAGAAGTCCGGAGTACAACTAATGAAAAACTGTTTTTT.

The chain combines TRBV30 with TRBJ2-3; D gene unclear. V lost 0 bases to trimming and J lost 2 bases, with 15 bases between them. Germline V gives CDR1 GTSNPN, CDR2 SVGIG (reference sequence). The CDR3 is made up of 16 amino acids. In DNA, the CDR3 is TGTGCCTGGAGTGTGGGTCGGCTACAGCTCACAGATACGCAGTATTTT. Translation: CAWSVGRLQLTDTQYF.

The J gene is TRBJ1-1, the V gene TRBV5-1; D not resolved. Germline V gene data show CDR1 as SGHRS and CDR2 as YFSETQ. The V end lost 2 bases, the J end lost 4 bases, and 12 bases lay between the germline ends. The CDR3 has 14 amino acids. The CDR3 is CASSFGRVSTEAFF. The CDR3 DNA reads TGCGCCAGCAGCTTCGGCCGTGTAAGCACTGAAGCTTTCTTT.

The rearrangement links TRBV7-2 to TRBJ2-1; tentatively, D is TRBD2 (7 bases). The CDR3 has 16 amino acids. Germline CDR1 SGHTA, CDR2 FQGNSA. Trimming removed 5 bases from V and 6 bases from J, with 20 bases in between. The chain's CDR3 is CASSPEWGGHRNEQFF. The CDR3 DNA is TGTGCCAGCAGCCCCGAATGGGGGGGCCATCGCAATGAGCAGTTCTTC.

V and J are TRBV11-2 and TRBJ2-7; 9 nucleotides align to TRBD2. CDR1 is SGHAT, CDR2 FQNNGV, per germline. The CDR3 sequence is 15 residues long. The trim removed 0 bases at V and 6 bases at J, leaving 6 bases unmatched. The CDR3 DNA follows: TGTGCCAGCAGCTTAGACGCTAGCGGGGTAGGCGAGCAGTACTTC. Translating gives CASSLDASGVGEQYF.

This chain connects TRBV6-4 to TRBJ2-7, with a tentative D call TRBD1 (6 bases). The CDR3 runs to 15 residues. Trimming left V 6 bases short and J 2 bases short, with 17 bases between. The germline V gene has CDR1 MRHNA and CDR2 SNTAGT. CDR3 sequence: CASRFRERGTYEQYF. The CDR3 DNA is TGTGCCAGCAGATTCCGAGAAAGGGGGACCTACGAGCAGTACTTC.

Judged by abundance, this clone is medium-sized. The chain uses TRBV4-1 and TRBJ2-7; D possibly corresponds to TRBD1 (7 bases). V shed 1 base and J shed 4 bases, with 23 bases lying between them. The germline CDR1 and CDR2 sequences are MGHRA and YSYEKL. This CDR3 is built from 18 residues. The CDR3 nucleotides are TGCGCCAGCAGCCAAGTATTGTTAGGAGGGGGCGTGTTGTACGAGCAGTACTTC. Translating it yields CASSQVLLGGGVLYEQYF.

This chain uses TRBV5-1 with TRBJ2-2; 13 nucleotides match TRBD2. Looked up from germline, CDR1 is SGHRS and CDR2 is YFSETQ. V shed 2 bases and J 4 bases; nucleotides not matched to a gene: 8. The CDR3 has 18 residues. CDR3 residues: CASSFLGTSGIGTGELFF. CDR3 bases: TGCGCCAGCAGCTTTTTGGGGACTAGCGGGATTGGCACCGGGGAGCTGTTTTTT.

The chain recombines TRBV7-2 with TRBJ1-4, with 7 bases that match TRBD1. V shed 6 bases, J shed 3 bases, and the junction held 4 bases outside the gene matches. The germline V gene has CDR1 SGHTA and CDR2 FQGNSA. The CDR3 sequence is 14 residues long. The CDR3: CASSLDRANEKLFF. Written as DNA, the CDR3 is TGTGCCAGCAGTCTAGACAGGGCTAATGAAAAACTGTTTTTT.

This clone was seen once. V is TRBV5-1 and J is TRBJ2-3, with 8 bases fitting TRBD2. The germline V gene has CDR1 SGHRS and CDR2 YFSETQ. This CDR3 has 15 residues. The V segment lost 0 bases and the J segment 3 bases; nucleotides outside the gene matches: 3. The CDR3 spells CASSLGLAGTDTQYF. CDR3 coding DNA: TGCGCCAGCAGCTTGGGGCTAGCGGGTACAGATACGCAGTATTTT.

The J gene is TRBJ1-5, the V gene TRBV27; TRBD1 agrees at 11 bases. This CDR3 has 18 amino acids. The V gene end was trimmed by 5 bases and the J gene end by 6 bases; junction bases not matched to a gene: 15. From germline, CDR1 is MNHEY and CDR2 SMNVEV (reference sequence). CDR3 sequence: CASSPLTGTGGVGQPQHF. Here the CDR3 DNA reads TGTGCCAGCAGTCCCCTTACCGGGACAGGGGGGGTCGGTCAGCCCCAGCATTTT.

V is TRBV18 and J is TRBJ2-1, with 8 bases aligning to TRBD1. J gave up 3 bases and V 2 bases, and 3 bases lay outside the gene matches. Germline CDR1 KGHSH, CDR2 LQKENI. CDR3 length equals 15 residues. CDR3 coding DNA: TGTGCCAGCTCACCAACCGGGACAGGCTACAATGAGCAGTTCTTC. This translates into CASSPTGTGYNEQFF.

This chain connects TRBV18 to TRBJ1-6, with TRBD1 as a possible D gene (5 bases). This CDR3 spans 15 amino acids. Germline V CDR1 and CDR2: KGHSH, LQKENI. Trimming pared 3 bases from V and 4 bases from J, leaving 10 bases between. The CDR3, as DNA: TGTGCCAGCTCACCGACGACAGAGTATAATTCACCCCTCCACTTT. This gives the protein CASSPTTEYNSPLHF.

This clone was counted a few times. This CDR3 is also generated by other DNA sequences in the sample. V usage is TRBV5-1 and J usage is TRBJ2-5; D assignment may be TRBD1 or TRBD2 (5 bases each). Germline V CDR1 and CDR2: SGHRS, YFSETQ. V lost 0 bases and J 2 bases, leaving 11 bases between the germline ends. The CDR3 length is 15 residues. CDR3 nucleotide sequence: TGCGCCAGCAGCTTGGGCCGGGGCCAACAAGAGACCCAGTACTTC. This translates into CASSLGRGQQETQYF.

The chain links TRBV6-5 to TRBJ2-3, with TRBD2 identical over 12 bases. Germline values: CDR1 MNHEY, CDR2 SVGAGI. Unmatched junction bases numbered 3, after V lost 6 bases and J lost 2 bases. This CDR3 has 15 amino acids. The CDR3 DNA is TGTGCCAGCAGAGGACTAGCGGGGCACACAGATACGCAGTATTTT. Protein: CASRGLAGHTDTQYF.

The rearrangement links TRBV4-3 to TRBJ1-1; D not resolved. Germline values: CDR1 LGHNA, CDR2 YSLEER. This CDR3 comprises 13 residues. Trimming stripped 2 bases from V and 5 bases from J, with 9 bases between. The CDR3 protein is CASSQFDWTEAFF. DNA for the CDR3: TGCGCCAGCAGCCAATTCGACTGGACTGAAGCTTTCTTT.

This clone was seen only once. This chain links TRBV29-1 with TRBJ2-7, with D possibly TRBD2 on 5 matching bases. Germline CDR1 and CDR2: SQVTM and ANQGSEA. The CDR3 sequence is 13 residues long. With 7 bases removed from V and 2 bases from J, the gap between germline ends came to 15 bases. DNA for the CDR3: TGCAGCGCCAATCGGGGTAGTACCTACGAGCAGTACTTC. Translation: CSANRGSTYEQYF.

The rearrangement links TRBV5-1 to TRBJ1-3; perhaps TRBD1 as D (6 bases). V was trimmed by 1 base and J by 3 bases, leaving 11 bases between them. The CDR3 has 15 residues. The germline V gene has CDR1 SGHRS and CDR2 YFSETQ. CDR3 DNA sequence: TGCGCCAGCAGCTTGTACGGGGGCAGTGGAAACACCATATATTTT. Translation gives CASSLYGGSGNTIYF.

The rearrangement joins TRBV9 to TRBJ2-2; D unclear. Germline loops: CDR1 SGDLS, CDR2 YYNGEE. The CDR3 is 13 residues long. V lost 3 bases and J 3 bases, leaving 6 bases between the germline ends. The CDR3 nucleotides read TGTGCCAGCAGCGCCCCGGACACCGGGGAGCTGTTTTTT. It codes for CASSAPDTGELFF.

V is TRBV5-1 and J is TRBJ2-3; D might be TRBD1 (6 bases). CDR1 and CDR2 (germline): SGHRS, YFSETQ. CDR3 length: 14 amino acids. Trimming took off 0 bases at V and 5 bases at J, with 10 bases between the two ends. The CDR3 nucleotides read TGCGCCAGCAGCTTGGGGGGGCGTCAAGATACGCAGTATTTT. Its protein is CASSLGGRQDTQYF. Full variable domain (outside the CDR3, taken from reference TRBV5-1 and TRBJ2-3): KAGVTQTPRYLIKTRGQQVTLSCSPISGHRSVSWYQQTPGQGLQFLFEYFSETQRNKGNFPGRFSGRQFSNSRSEMNVSTLELGDSALYLCASSLGGRQDTQYFGPGTRLTVL.

This clone was picked up a small number of times. The chain uses TRBV27 and TRBJ2-7, with 8 bases that match TRBD2. The junction had 8 bases not matched to a gene; V was cut back by 8 bases and J by 5 bases. Germline V gene sequence: CDR1 MNHEY, CDR2 SMNVEV (reference sequence). There are 13 residues in the CDR3. CDR3 nucleotides: TGTGCCAGCGCCCCAGCGGGGGCCCACGAGCAGTACTTC. It yields the protein CASAPAGAHEQYF.

In DNA, the CDR3 is TGTGCCAGCAGCTTGACTGCCGCGGGTACGCAGTATTTT. Translated, it gives CASSLTAAGTQYF. This chain connects TRBV11-2 to TRBJ2-3; D may be TRBD2 (5 bases). Germline values: CDR1 SGHAT, CDR2 FQNNGV. Trimming left V 3 bases short and J 8 bases short, with 12 bases between. The CDR3 contains 13 residues.

In its sample, this clone was seen once. The chain uses TRBV7-2 and TRBJ2-1; 12 bases are a match to TRBD2. The CDR3 contains 16 residues. Germline V CDR1 and CDR2: SGHTA, FQGNSA. Trimming at V came to 4 bases and at J to 10 bases, leaving 11 bases not matched to a gene. The CDR3 DNA reads as TGTGCCAGCAGCTCAGAGACTAGCGGGAGTCTAAGGGAGCAGTTCTTC. Translation: CASSSETSGSLREQFF.

The chain combines TRBV5-1 with TRBJ1-6, with 7 nucleotides matching TRBD1. J lost 7 bases, V lost 4 bases, and 8 bases had no gene match. The CDR3 length is 15 residues. The V gene's germline CDR1 is SGHRS and CDR2 YFSETQ. CDR3 bases: TGCGCCAGCAGCGGACAGGCCCCGCGGAATTCACCCCTCCACTTT. This codes for CASSGQAPRNSPLHF.

The chain couples TRBV5-8 to TRBJ2-3; no reliable D call. The V gene lost 2 bases and the J gene lost 5 bases, with 3 bases spanning the gap. The CDR3 is made up of 11 amino acids. CDR1 is SGHTS, CDR2 YDEGEE, per germline. The CDR3 sequence is CASSFEDTQYF. CDR3 sequence (DNA): TGTGCCAGCAGCTTTGAAGATACGCAGTATTTT.

The J gene is TRBJ1-1, the V gene TRBV10-3; TRBD1 agrees at 7 bases. With 4 bases clipped from V and 2 bases from J, the junction kept 16 bases outside the gene matches. CDR1 and CDR2 (germline): ENHRY, SYGVKD. The CDR3 has 18 amino acids. The CDR3 bases are TGTGCCATCAGTGCTTTTTCGACAGGGCGACGTTTTAACACTGAAGCTTTCTTT. Its protein is CAISAFSTGRRFNTEAFF.

The chain couples TRBV7-8 to TRBJ2-7; D is ambiguous. Looked up from germline, CDR1 is SGHVS and CDR2 is FQNEAQ. Between the trimmed V and J ends, which lost 2 bases and 2 bases, there was a span of 13 bases. This CDR3 contains 15 residues. This CDR3 reads CASSLSGRGAYEQYF. The CDR3 DNA follows: TGTGCCAGCAGCTTATCCGGTCGCGGAGCCTACGAGCAGTACTTC.

The chain links TRBV25-1 to TRBJ1-1; TRBD1 agrees at 8 bases. This CDR3 spans 15 amino acids. CDR1 is MGHDK, CDR2 SYGVNS, per germline. V dropped 6 bases and J dropped 5; count of bases not matched to a gene: 11. The CDR3 nucleotides are TGTGCCAGCAGAAGACAGGGGAACGGCCTGACTGAAGCTTTCTTT. Its protein is CASRRQGNGLTEAFF.